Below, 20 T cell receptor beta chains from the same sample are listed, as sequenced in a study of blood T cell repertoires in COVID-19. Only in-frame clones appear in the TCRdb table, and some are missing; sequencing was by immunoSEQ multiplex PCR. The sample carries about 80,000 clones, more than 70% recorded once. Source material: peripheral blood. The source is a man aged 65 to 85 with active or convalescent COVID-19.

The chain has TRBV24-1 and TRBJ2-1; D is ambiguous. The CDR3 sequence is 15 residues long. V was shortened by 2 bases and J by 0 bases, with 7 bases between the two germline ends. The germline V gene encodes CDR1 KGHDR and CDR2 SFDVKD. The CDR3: CATSDYSISYNEQFF. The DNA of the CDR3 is TGTGCCACCAGTGATTACAGTATCTCCTACAATGAGCAGTTCTTC.

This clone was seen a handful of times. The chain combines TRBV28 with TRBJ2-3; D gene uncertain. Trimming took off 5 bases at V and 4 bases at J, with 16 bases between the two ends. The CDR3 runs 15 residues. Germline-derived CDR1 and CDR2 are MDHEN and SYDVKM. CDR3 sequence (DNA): TGTGCCAGCAGTCCTCCCTGGGCCGAATCAGATACGCAGTATTTT. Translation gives CASSPPWAESDTQYF.

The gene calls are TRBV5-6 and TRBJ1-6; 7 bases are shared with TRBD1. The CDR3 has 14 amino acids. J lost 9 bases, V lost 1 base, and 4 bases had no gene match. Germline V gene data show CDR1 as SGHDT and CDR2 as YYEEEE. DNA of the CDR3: TGTGCCAGCAGCTTGAAACAGGGGACTTCACCCCTCCACTTT. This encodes CASSLKQGTSPLHF.

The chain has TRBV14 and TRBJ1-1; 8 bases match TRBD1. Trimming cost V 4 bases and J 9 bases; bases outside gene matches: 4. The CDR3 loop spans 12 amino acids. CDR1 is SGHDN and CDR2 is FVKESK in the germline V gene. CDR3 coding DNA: TGTGCCAGCAGCCCGGGGGACAGGAAAGCTTTCTTT. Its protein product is CASSPGDRKAFF.

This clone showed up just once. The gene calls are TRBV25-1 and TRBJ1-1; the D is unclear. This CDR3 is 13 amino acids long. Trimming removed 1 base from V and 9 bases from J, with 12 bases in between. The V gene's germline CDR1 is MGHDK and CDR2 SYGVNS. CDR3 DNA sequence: TGTGCCAGCAGTGAATCCCAGTTCCTTAAAGCTTTCTTT. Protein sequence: CASSESQFLKAFF.

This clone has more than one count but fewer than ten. CDR3 sequence (DNA): TGCGCCAGCAGCCAAAACCCGACTAGCGGGGGCCCCTACGAGCAGTACTTC. It specifies CASSQNPTSGGPYEQYF. This rearrangement joins TRBV4-1 to TRBJ2-7; 12 bases line up with TRBD2. J gave up 2 bases and V 2 bases, and 7 bases lay outside the gene matches. This CDR3 has 17 residues. Germline V CDR1 and CDR2: MGHRA, YSYEKL.

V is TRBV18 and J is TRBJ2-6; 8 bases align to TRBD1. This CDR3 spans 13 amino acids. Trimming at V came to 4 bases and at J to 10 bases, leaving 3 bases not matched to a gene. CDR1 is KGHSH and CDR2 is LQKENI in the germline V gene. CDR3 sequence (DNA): TGTGCCAGCTCACTGGGACAGGCAAACGTCCTGACTTTC. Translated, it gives CASSLGQANVLTF.

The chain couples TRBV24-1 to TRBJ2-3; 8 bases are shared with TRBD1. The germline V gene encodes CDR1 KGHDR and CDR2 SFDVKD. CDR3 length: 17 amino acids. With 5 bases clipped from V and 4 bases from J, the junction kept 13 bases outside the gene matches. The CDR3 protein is CATSGGVSRTGSDTQYF. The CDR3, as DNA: TGTGCCACCAGTGGGGGGGTGAGTAGGACAGGGTCAGATACGCAGTATTTT.

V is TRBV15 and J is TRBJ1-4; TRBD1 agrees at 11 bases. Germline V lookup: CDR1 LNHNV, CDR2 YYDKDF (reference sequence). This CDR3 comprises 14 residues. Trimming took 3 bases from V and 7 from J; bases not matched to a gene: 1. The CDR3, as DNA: TGTGCCACCAGCAGGGACAGGGGGCTTGAAAAACTGTTTTTT. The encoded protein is CATSRDRGLEKLFF.

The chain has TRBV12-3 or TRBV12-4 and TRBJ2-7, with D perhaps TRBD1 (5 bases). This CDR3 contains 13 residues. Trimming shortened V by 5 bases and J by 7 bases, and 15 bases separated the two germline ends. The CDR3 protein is CASSAPGRREQYF. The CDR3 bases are TGTGCCAGCAGTGCCCCAGGGCGGCGGGAGCAGTACTTC.

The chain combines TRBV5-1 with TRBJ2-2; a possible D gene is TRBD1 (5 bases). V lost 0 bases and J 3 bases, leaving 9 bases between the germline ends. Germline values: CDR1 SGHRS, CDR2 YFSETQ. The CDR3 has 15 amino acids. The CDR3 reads CASSLVQGYTGELFF. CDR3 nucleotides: TGCGCCAGCAGCTTGGTTCAGGGATACACCGGGGAGCTGTTTTTT.

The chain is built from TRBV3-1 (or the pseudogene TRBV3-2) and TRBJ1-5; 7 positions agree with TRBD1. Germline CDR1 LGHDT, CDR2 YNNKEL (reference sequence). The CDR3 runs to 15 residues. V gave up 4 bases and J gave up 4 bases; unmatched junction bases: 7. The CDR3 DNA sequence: TGTGCCAGCAGCCCCGGACAGGACCGGAATCAGCCCCAGCATTTT. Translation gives CASSPGQDRNQPQHF.

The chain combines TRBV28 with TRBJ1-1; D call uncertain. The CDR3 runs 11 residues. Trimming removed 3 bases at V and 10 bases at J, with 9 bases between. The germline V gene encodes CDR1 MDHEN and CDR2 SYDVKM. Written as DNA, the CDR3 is TGTGCCAGCAGTTTCGAATCAGGAGCTTTCTTT. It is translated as CASSFESGAFF. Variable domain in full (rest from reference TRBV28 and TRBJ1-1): DVKVTQSSRYLVKRTGEKVFLECVQDMDHENMFWYRQDPGLGLRLIYFSYDVKMKEKGDIPEGYSVSREKKERFSLILESASTNQTSMYLCASSFESGAFFGQGTRLTVV.

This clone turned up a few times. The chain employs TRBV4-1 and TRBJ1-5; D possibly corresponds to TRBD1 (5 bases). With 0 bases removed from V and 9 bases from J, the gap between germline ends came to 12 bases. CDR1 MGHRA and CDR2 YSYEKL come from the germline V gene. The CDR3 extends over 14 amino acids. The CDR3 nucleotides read TGCGCCAGCAGCCAAGAGAGTACCCAGGGGCCCCAGCATTTT. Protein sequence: CASSQESTQGPQHF.

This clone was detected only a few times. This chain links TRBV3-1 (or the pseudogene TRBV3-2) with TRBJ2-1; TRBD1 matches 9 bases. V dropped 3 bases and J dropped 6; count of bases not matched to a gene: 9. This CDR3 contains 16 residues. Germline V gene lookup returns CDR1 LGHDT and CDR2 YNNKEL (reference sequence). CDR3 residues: CASSHEGQGYVNEQFF. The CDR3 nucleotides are TGTGCCAGCAGCCACGAGGGACAGGGCTACGTCAATGAGCAGTTCTTC.

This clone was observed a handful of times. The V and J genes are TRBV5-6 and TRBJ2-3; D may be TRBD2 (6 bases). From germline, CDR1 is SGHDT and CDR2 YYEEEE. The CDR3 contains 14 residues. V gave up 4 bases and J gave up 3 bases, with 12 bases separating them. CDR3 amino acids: CASSPFGGTDTQYF. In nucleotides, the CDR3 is TGTGCCAGCAGCCCATTCGGGGGAACAGATACGCAGTATTTT.

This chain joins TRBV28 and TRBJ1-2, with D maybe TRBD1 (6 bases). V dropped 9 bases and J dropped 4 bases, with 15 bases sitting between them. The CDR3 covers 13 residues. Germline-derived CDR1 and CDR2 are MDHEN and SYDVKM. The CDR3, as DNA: TGTGCCAGTTCGGGGGGGCTCGTCTATGGCTACACCTTC. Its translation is CASSGGLVYGYTF.

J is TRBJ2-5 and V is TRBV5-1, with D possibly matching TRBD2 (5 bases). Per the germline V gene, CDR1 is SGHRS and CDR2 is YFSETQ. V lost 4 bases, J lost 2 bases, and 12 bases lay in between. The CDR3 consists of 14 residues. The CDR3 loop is CASSPIAFQETQYF. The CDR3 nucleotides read TGCGCCAGCAGCCCGATAGCGTTTCAAGAGACCCAGTACTTC.

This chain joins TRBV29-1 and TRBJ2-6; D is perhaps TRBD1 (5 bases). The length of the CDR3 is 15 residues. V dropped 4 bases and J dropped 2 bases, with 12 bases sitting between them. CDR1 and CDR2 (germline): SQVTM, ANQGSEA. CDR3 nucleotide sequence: TGCAGCGTTGGACAGATAGTGACTGGGGCCAACGTCCTGACTTTC. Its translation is CSVGQIVTGANVLTF.

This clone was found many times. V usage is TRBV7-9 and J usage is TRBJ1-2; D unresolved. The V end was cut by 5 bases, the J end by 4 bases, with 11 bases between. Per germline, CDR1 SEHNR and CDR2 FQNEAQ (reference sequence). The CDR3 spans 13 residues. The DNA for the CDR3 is TGTGCCAGCAGCCTGCTTCTTAGCTATGGCTACACCTTC. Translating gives CASSLLLSYGYTF. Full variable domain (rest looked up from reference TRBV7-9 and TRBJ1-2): DTGVSQNPRHKITKRGQNVTFRCDPISEHNRLYWYRQTLGQGPEFLTYFQNEAQLEKSRLLSDRFSAERPKGSFSTLEIQRTEQGDSAMYLCASSLLLSYGYTFGSGTRLTVV.